The table lists the clone carrying this T cell receptor (beta chain) with many counts. The data stem from a study of regulatory T cells in long-lasting Graves disease. The authors built TCR beta libraries using iRepertoire HTBI primers and Arm-PCR of CDR3 regions. TCRdb passed the multiplex PCR reads through MiXCR, listing each CDR3 protein once. This repertoire shows over 500,000 distinct CDR3 sequences, roughly 15% found once; its top ten account for about 20%. V lost 7 bases and J lost 0, with 19 bases in between. The CDR3 is 17 residues long. The germline gives CDR1 MNHEY, CDR2 SMNVEV (reference sequence). Time point defined: newly diagnosed GD, antithyroid drugs for less than 3 months. The TCR library was made from RNA that had been extracted from PBMCs in TRIzol. This sample was shared with a second study, whose subject was T cells in Graves' hyperthyroidism and ophthalmopathy.

The starting material was peripheral blood mononuclear cells (PBMCs), obtained at new diagnosis, from a patient treated with antithyroid drugs. This clonotype was sampled from a woman aged 25 to 39 with Graves disease. The rearrangement links TRBV27 to TRBJ2-1; weak D call: TRBD2 (6 bases). The CDR3 sequence is CASKLIAGTASYNEQFF. The CDR3 bases are TGTGCCAGCAAATTGATCGCCGGGACTGCCTCCTACAATGAGCAGTTCTTC.